These T cell receptor beta chains were read from a single sample in a study of T cell responses to AZD1222 COVID-19 vaccine. Data came from immunoSEQ multiplex PCR; TCRdb stores just in-frame clones and leaves some out. The table lists roughly 160,000 clones, around 93% of them singletons. Sequenced here: peripheral blood, sampled on day 0 of AZD1222 vaccination. Receptors originate from an adult in good health. Both conserved end residues are part of each CDR3. Fields, in order: D gene, V gene, J gene, clone size, CDR3 protein, CDR3 DNA. The D gene is left open where the match is weak. Rows give clone size only sometimes, using once, few, many, or a class for an expanded clone.

.,TRBV4-3,TRBJ2-2,.,CASSQDFPGGTGELFF,TGCGCCAGCAGCCAAGATTTTCCAGGCGGGACCGGGGAGCTGTTTTTT
.,TRBV7-2,TRBJ2-2,.,CASRPGGRTGELFF,TGTGCCAGCAGGCCGGGGGGCCGCACCGGGGAGCTGTTTTTT
.,TRBV5-6,TRBJ2-1,.,CASSQVQNNEQFF,TGTGCCAGCAGCCAGGTACAGAACAATGAGCAGTTCTTC
.,TRBV10-3,TRBJ1-1,.,CAIRKDTYTEAFF,TGTGCCATCAGAAAGGACACTTACACTGAAGCTTTCTTT
TRBD1,TRBV11-3,TRBJ2-2,.,CASSLQGDTGELFF,TGTGCCAGCAGCTTACAGGGGGACACCGGGGAGCTGTTTTTT
.,TRBV5-1,TRBJ1-2,.,CASSLTGGGSYGYTF,TGCGCCAGCAGCTTAACAGGAGGCGGTAGCTATGGCTACACCTTC
.,TRBV7-2,TRBJ1-1,.,CASSYGAAETEAFF,TGTGCCAGCAGCTACGGGGCGGCGGAGACTGAAGCTTTCTTT
.,TRBV3-1/TRBV3-2,TRBJ2-7,.,CASSQESSYEQYF,TGTGCCAGCAGCCAAGAGTCTTCCTACGAGCAGTACTTC
TRBD1,TRBV5-5,TRBJ2-5,.,CASSLQGVETQYF,TGTGCCAGCAGCTTACAGGGGGTAGAGACCCAGTACTTC
.,TRBV28,TRBJ2-1,.,CASSNGPNNEQFF,TGTGCCAGCAGCAACGGCCCCAACAATGAGCAGTTCTTC
.,TRBV5-5,TRBJ1-2,.,CASNPAGSNYGYTF,TGTGCCAGCAACCCAGCGGGGAGCAACTATGGCTACACCTTC
.,TRBV3-1/TRBV3-2,TRBJ1-1,.,CASSQQNRGMNTEAFF,TGTGCCAGCAGCCAACAAAATCGGGGCATGAACACTGAAGCTTTCTTT
.,TRBV9,TRBJ2-3,.,CASSVGVDTQYF,TGTGCCAGCAGCGTAGGGGTAGATACGCAGTATTTT
TRBD1,TRBV19,TRBJ1-2,.,CATNPALAGGLYGYTF,TGTGCCACAAACCCGGCACTGGCAGGGGGTCTCTATGGCTACACCTTC
.,TRBV5-5,TRBJ2-7,.,CASSLLESYEQYF,TGTGCCAGCAGCTTGTTGGAAAGCTACGAGCAGTACTTC
TRBD2,TRBV7-2,TRBJ2-2,.,CASSLGLAPGELFF,TGTGCCAGCAGCTTAGGACTAGCCCCCGGGGAGCTGTTTTTT
TRBD1,TRBV5-6,TRBJ2-6,.,CASSGDRGPGANVLTF,TGTGCCAGCAGCGGAGACAGGGGGCCTGGGGCCAACGTCCTGACTTTC
.,TRBV2,TRBJ1-2,.,CASSDWYGYTF,TGTGCCAGCAGTGATTGGTATGGCTACACCTTC
.,TRBV19,TRBJ2-6,.,CASSIDTGTGANVLTF,TGTGCCAGTAGTATCGACACAGGGACTGGGGCCAACGTCCTGACTTTC
TRBD1,TRBV9,TRBJ1-1,.,CASSVSGGNTEAFF,TGTGCCAGCAGCGTATCAGGGGGCAACACTGAAGCTTTCTTT
TRBD1,TRBV6-2/TRBV6-3,TRBJ2-5,once,CASSKPGQGKETQYF,TGTGCCAGCAGTAAACCTGGACAGGGAAAAGAGACCCAGTACTTC
TRBD2,TRBV6-4,TRBJ2-2,.,CASSDSAGGNTGELFF,TGTGCCAGCAGTGACTCAGCGGGGGGGAACACCGGGGAGCTGTTTTTT
.,TRBV24-1,TRBJ1-1,.,CATSDPGRSGSAFF,TGTGCCACCAGTGATCCCGGACGGTCCGGGTCGGCTTTCTTT
.,TRBV28,TRBJ2-7,few,CASSPTGLSYEQYF,TGTGCCAGCAGTCCGACTGGGCTCTCCTACGAGCAGTACTTC
TRBD1,TRBV20-1,TRBJ1-5,.,CSASEAGQYNQPQHF,TGCAGTGCTAGTGAGGCGGGACAGTACAATCAGCCCCAGCATTTT
.,TRBV5-6,TRBJ2-7,.,CASSLGGTLPYEQYF,TGTGCCAGCAGCTTGGGGGGGACATTGCCCTACGAGCAGTACTTC
.,TRBV19,TRBJ1-5,few,CASSIGGGFYSNQPQHF,TGTGCCAGTAGTATAGGGGGGGGATTCTATAGCAATCAGCCCCAGCATTTT
TRBD1,TRBV6-2/TRBV6-3,TRBJ1-5,.,CASSQPPGQSVSNQPQHF,TGTGCCAGCAGCCAGCCACCGGGACAGTCCGTTAGCAATCAGCCCCAGCATTTT
.,TRBV28,TRBJ1-1,.,CASSSGLEAFF,TGTGCCAGCAGTTCGGGTCTTGAAGCTTTCTTT
.,TRBV29-1,TRBJ1-3,.,CSAGTGNTIYF,TGCAGCGCGGGTACTGGAAACACCATATATTTT
.,TRBV7-2,TRBJ1-5,.,CASTAGGYSNQPQHF,TGTGCCAGCACGGCCGGCGGCTATAGCAATCAGCCCCAGCATTTT
.,TRBV30,TRBJ1-2,.,CAWSTPYNRANYGYTF,TGTGCCTGGAGTACCCCATATAACAGGGCTAACTATGGCTACACCTTC
.,TRBV3-1/TRBV3-2,TRBJ2-3,.,CASSQDFGYTDTQYF,TGTGCCAGCAGCCAAGATTTTGGGTACACAGATACGCAGTATTTT
.,TRBV7-2,TRBJ1-1,.,CASSLVGEAGTEAFF,TGTGCCAGCAGCTTAGTAGGTGAGGCGGGGACTGAAGCTTTCTTT
.,TRBV30,TRBJ1-1,.,CAWSPPDRQAFF,TGTGCCTGGAGTCCGCCGGACAGACAAGCTTTCTTT
.,TRBV11-1,TRBJ1-3,.,CASRSGTSGNTIYF,TGTGCCAGCAGGTCCGGGACATCCGGAAACACCATATATTTT
.,TRBV5-6,TRBJ2-7,.,CASSERGGRDYEQYF,TGTGCCAGCAGCGAAAGGGGTGGCCGGGACTACGAGCAGTACTTC
.,TRBV30,TRBJ1-3,.,CAWSVMTASGNTIYF,TGTGCCTGGAGTGTTATGACAGCCTCTGGAAACACCATATATTTT
TRBD1,TRBV5-1,TRBJ2-7,.,CASSPGQGFYEQYF,TGCGCCAGCAGCCCGGGACAGGGTTTCTACGAGCAGTACTTC
.,TRBV24-1,TRBJ2-1,.,CATSDPGNEQFF,TGTGCCACCAGTGACCCGGGGAATGAGCAGTTCTTC
TRBD2,TRBV10-3,TRBJ2-1,once,CATKGLAANNEQFF,TGTGCCACCAAAGGACTAGCGGCAAACAATGAGCAGTTCTTC
TRBD1,TRBV19,TRBJ2-7,.,CASSNRDSKSSYEQYF,TGTGCCAGTAGCAACCGGGACAGTAAAAGCTCCTACGAGCAGTACTTC
.,TRBV19,TRBJ2-1,.,CASSSLRGQGLTGGTRSSYNEQFF,TGTGCCAGTAGTTCCCTCCGAGGACAGGGTTTGACGGGGGGAACTAGGAGCTCCTACAATGAGCAGTTCTTC
.,TRBV4-1,TRBJ2-6,.,CASSQEPPEGVSGANVLTF,TGCGCCAGCAGCCAAGAACCCCCCGAGGGGGTCTCTGGGGCCAACGTCCTGACTTTC
.,TRBV19,TRBJ1-6,.,CASSQGRNSPLHF,TGTGCCAGTTCCCAGGGAAGGAATTCACCCCTCCACTTT
.,TRBV2,TRBJ1-6,.,CASSREPDSPLHF,TGTGCCAGCAGCAGAGAACCTGATTCACCCCTCCACTTT
TRBD1,TRBV2,TRBJ1-1,.,CASRHPGQGFTEAFF,TGTGCCAGCAGGCACCCGGGACAGGGTTTCACTGAAGCTTTCTTT
.,TRBV7-9,TRBJ1-5,.,CASSLGNQPQHF,TGTGCCAGCAGCTTAGGCAATCAGCCCCAGCATTTT
.,TRBV30,TRBJ1-1,.,CAWTLGRTNTEAFF,TGTGCCTGGACTTTGGGACGGACAAACACTGAAGCTTTCTTT
.,TRBV27,TRBJ1-5,.,CASSHLGGLSLSNQPQHF,TGTGCCAGCAGTCACCTGGGGGGCCTATCCCTTAGCAATCAGCCCCAGCATTTT
.,TRBV28,TRBJ1-6,.,CASTPTGPVNSPLHF,TGTGCCAGCACCCCCACGGGGCCGGTAAATTCACCCCTCCACTTT
.,TRBV30,TRBJ1-3,.,CAWIPGNTIYF,TGTGCCTGGATACCTGGAAACACCATATATTTT
TRBD2,TRBV30,TRBJ2-3,.,CAWSVNAGGATDTQYF,TGTGCCTGGAGTGTTAATGCGGGGGGTGCCACAGATACGCAGTATTTT
.,TRBV7-9,TRBJ2-5,once,CASSSNTRAQVETQYF,TGTGCCAGCAGCTCAAACACACGGGCCCAGGTGGAGACCCAGTACTTC
.,TRBV3-1/TRBV3-2,TRBJ1-2,.,CASSPRVGNYGYTF,TGTGCCAGCAGCCCCCGAGTTGGGAACTATGGCTACACCTTC
.,TRBV27,TRBJ1-6,.,CASSSWPGRSSSPLHF,TGTGCCAGCAGTTCTTGGCCCGGGCGTAGCAGTTCACCCCTCCACTTT
.,TRBV19,TRBJ1-4,.,CASSRKGWGPTNEKLFF,TGTGCCAGTAGTCGGAAAGGTTGGGGACCAACTAATGAAAAACTGTTTTTT
.,TRBV6-2/TRBV6-3,TRBJ1-2,once,CASSQGNYGYTF,TGTGCCAGCAGTCAGGGGAACTATGGCTACACCTTC